Below are 26 T cell receptor beta chains sequenced from a single sample in a study of cytomegalovirus exposure and HLA in healthy donors. Researchers ran the PCR with 60 Vbeta and 13 Jbeta primers. Clones were sequenced by immunoSEQ multiplex PCR, and TCRdb holds only the in-frame ones, with some missing. Counted here are around 150,000 clones, around 72% occurring once; the ten biggest clones make up around 15%. The sample consisted of PBMCs. The receptors shown here come from a human donor in good health.

V and J are TRBV2 and TRBJ2-1, with 11 positions matching TRBD2. This CDR3 comprises 15 residues. V shed 6 bases, J shed 3 bases, and the junction held 4 bases outside the gene matches. Germline-derived CDR1 and CDR2 are SNHLY and FYNNEI. The CDR3 is CASRRLAGSYNEQFF. CDR3 nucleotide sequence: TGTGCCAGCAGGCGACTAGCGGGAAGCTACAATGAGCAGTTCTTC.

The chain combines TRBV19 with TRBJ2-7; 12 bases line up with TRBD1. The CDR3 spans 17 residues. Germline CDR1 is LNHDA and CDR2 is SQIVND (reference sequence). V shed 4 bases, J shed 6 bases, and the junction held 13 bases outside the gene matches. For the CDR3, the DNA is TGTGCCAGTAGTAGGGGACAGGGGGCGTCCGGTGGAGGCGAGCAGTACTTC. Residues: CASSRGQGASGGGEQYF.

This sequence joins TRBV9 and TRBJ2-7, with D possibly being TRBD1 (6 bases). Trimming pared 5 bases from V and 0 bases from J, leaving 12 bases between. This CDR3 contains 14 residues. Germline V gives CDR1 SGDLS, CDR2 YYNGEE. The CDR3 DNA follows: TGTGCCAGCAGTAGGGCAGGGGCCTCCTACGAGCAGTACTTC. It encodes CASSRAGASYEQYF.

The J gene is TRBJ2-7, the V gene TRBV11-2; D perhaps matches TRBD2 (6 bases). Germline assignment: CDR1 SGHAT and CDR2 FQNNGV. CDR3 size: 15 residues. The V gene lost 5 bases and the J gene lost 4 bases, with 18 bases spanning the gap. CDR3 loop: CASSRPSADVYEQYF. In DNA form, the CDR3 reads TGTGCCAGCAGCAGACCTAGCGCGGATGTGTACGAGCAGTACTTC. Full variable domain (remainder filled in from reference TRBV11-2 and TRBJ2-7): EAGVAQSPRYKIIEKRQSVAFWCNPISGHATLYWYQQILGQGPKLLIQFQNNGVVDDSQLPKDRFSAERLKGVDSTLKIQPAKLEDSAVYLCASSRPSADVYEQYFGPGTRLTVT.

The CDR3 bases are TGTGCCAGTAGTCCGGGACAGGGTCCCTACGAGCAGTACTTC. The encoded protein is CASSPGQGPYEQYF. The J gene is TRBJ2-7, the V gene TRBV19; 9 bases align to TRBD1. Germline-derived CDR1 and CDR2 are LNHDA and SQIVND (reference sequence). This CDR3 is 14 amino acids long. The J segment lost 2 bases and the V segment lost 5 bases, leaving 4 bases of the junction unmatched.

This clone was picked up a small number of times. CDR3 sequence: CASSEGGYAFSNEQFF. The CDR3 DNA is TGTGCCAGCAGTGAAGGCGGCTACGCCTTTAGTAATGAGCAGTTCTTC. This rearrangement joins TRBV6-1 to TRBJ2-1; D gene unclear. The V end lost 1 base, the J end lost 7 bases, and 17 bases lay between the germline ends. Looked up from germline, CDR1 is MNHNS and CDR2 is SASEGT. The CDR3 is made up of 16 amino acids.

This clone has a handful of counts. In the same sample, other DNA sequences code for this CDR3. This CDR3 reads CASSVTGMNTEAFF. The CDR3, as DNA: TGTGCCAGCAGCGTGACAGGTATGAACACTGAAGCTTTCTTT. This rearrangement joins TRBV9 to TRBJ1-1; D is possibly TRBD1 (6 bases). Germline V gene lookup returns CDR1 SGDLS and CDR2 YYNGEE. This CDR3 region has 14 residues. V lost 2 bases and J lost 0, with 8 bases in between.

The V call is TRBV19, the J call TRBJ1-2; the D gene is possibly TRBD1 (5 bases). The length of the CDR3 is 14 residues. Germline V gene lookup returns CDR1 LNHDA and CDR2 SQIVND (reference sequence). Trimming stripped 3 bases from V and 4 bases from J, with 12 bases between. CDR3 amino acids: CASSILDKLYGYTF. The CDR3 nucleotides are TGTGCCAGTAGTATCTTGGACAAGCTCTATGGCTACACCTTC.

This clone showed up just a few times. The CDR3 bases are TGTGCCACCAGGATCACCACAGGGGGCGGCGGGGAGCTGTTTTTT. Protein product: CATRITTGGGGELFF. The chain carries TRBV6-5 and TRBJ2-2; 9 bases are a match to TRBD1. Germline lookup yields CDR1 MNHEY and CDR2 SVGAGI. The CDR3 covers 15 residues. The V segment lost 10 bases and the J segment 7 bases; nucleotides outside the gene matches: 13.

The chain carries TRBV30 and TRBJ2-7, with D possibly matching TRBD2 (5 bases). CDR3 length: 12 residues. In germline, CDR1 is GTSNPN, CDR2 SVGIG (reference sequence). Trimming removed 2 bases from V and 2 bases from J, with 7 bases in between. CDR3 protein: CAWSLGAYEQYF. The CDR3 DNA sequence: TGTGCCTGGAGTTTGGGAGCCTACGAGCAGTACTTC.

This sequence joins TRBV5-4 and TRBJ1-2; the D gene is possibly TRBD1 (6 bases). This CDR3 has 14 residues. Germline lookup yields CDR1 SGHNT and CDR2 YYREEE (reference sequence). The V gene lost 4 bases and the J gene lost 4 bases, with 14 bases spanning the gap. The chain's CDR3 is CASSRRDNFYGYTF. As DNA, the CDR3 is TGTGCCAGCAGCCGCCGGGACAACTTCTATGGCTACACCTTC.

The chain joins TRBV2 to TRBJ2-5, with TRBD2 matching 15 bases. V dropped 7 bases and J dropped 2; count of bases not matched to a gene: 11. This CDR3 comprises 18 residues. The germline V gene has CDR1 SNHLY and CDR2 FYNNEI. CDR3 DNA sequence: TGTGCCAGCAAGCTTGGACTAGCGGGGGGGCGAGTACAAGAGACCCAGTACTTC. Its translation: CASKLGLAGGRVQETQYF.

This chain uses TRBV9 with TRBJ2-1, with D maybe TRBD1 (6 bases). CDR1 SGDLS and CDR2 YYNGEE come from the germline V gene. V lost 3 bases, J lost 7 bases, and 14 bases lay in between. The CDR3 runs to 14 residues. CDR3 residues: CASSAGPQGNEQFF. As DNA, the CDR3 is TGTGCCAGCAGCGCCGGCCCACAGGGTAATGAGCAGTTCTTC.

The chain combines TRBV14 with TRBJ2-7; TRBD2 is a possible D gene (6 bases). V lost 0 bases, J lost 6 bases, and 12 bases lay in between. The CDR3 extends over 14 amino acids. Germline CDR1 reads SGHDN; CDR2 reads FVKESK. The CDR3 DNA reads TGTGCCAGCAGCCAAGAGTTCTGGGGAGGCGAGCAGTACTTC. Protein sequence: CASSQEFWGGEQYF.

This clone was recorded once. This sequence joins TRBV11-3 and TRBJ2-7, with D possibly TRBD2 on 6 matching bases. The CDR3 runs 14 residues. CDR1 and CDR2 from the germline V gene are SGHNT and YENEEA. V lost 1 base, J lost 4 bases, and 11 bases lay in between. The CDR3 DNA reads as TGTGCCAGCAGCTTAGTGGCGGGAAGGTACGAGCAGTACTTC. Its protein is CASSLVAGRYEQYF.

This clone was observed a handful of times. The CDR3 sequence: CASSEWGTSGSYEQYF. The CDR3 coding sequence is TGTGCCAGCAGTGAGTGGGGGACTAGCGGTTCCTACGAGCAGTACTTC. This chain uses TRBV2 with TRBJ2-7; 11 bases align to TRBD2. CDR1 and CDR2 from the germline V gene are SNHLY and FYNNEI. CDR3 length: 16 residues. Trimming cost V 3 bases and J 1 base; bases outside gene matches: 5.

The V gene is TRBV25-1, the J gene TRBJ2-5; 7 bases align to TRBD1. The CDR3 runs 16 residues. Per the germline V gene, CDR1 is MGHDK and CDR2 is SYGVNS. Unmatched junction bases numbered 7, after V lost 2 bases and J lost 1 base. The CDR3 sequence is CASSEGWTGFQETQYF. CDR3 nucleotides: TGTGCCAGCAGTGAAGGTTGGACAGGCTTCCAAGAGACCCAGTACTTC.

The rearrangement links TRBV5-8 to TRBJ1-5; D gene ambiguous. The length of the CDR3 is 15 residues. The V end lost 0 bases, the J end lost 4 bases, and 11 bases lay between the germline ends. From germline, CDR1 is SGHTS and CDR2 YDEGEE. The CDR3 DNA reads TGTGCCAGCAGCTTGGGTGCGGGAGGTAATCAGCCCCAGCATTTT. Encoded protein: CASSLGAGGNQPQHF.

J is TRBJ1-5 and V is TRBV5-1; 9 nucleotides align to TRBD1. This CDR3 has 17 residues. With V trimmed by 2 bases and J by 4 bases, 10 bases remained unmatched. Germline V gives CDR1 SGHRS, CDR2 YFSETQ. The CDR3 reads CASSFSPVDRGNQPQHF. DNA for the CDR3: TGCGCCAGCAGCTTTAGTCCCGTGGACAGGGGTAATCAGCCCCAGCATTTT.

The CDR3 region is CASSFPVGAVTGELFF. The CDR3 DNA reads as TGTGCCAGCAGCTTTCCAGTGGGTGCGGTTACCGGGGAGCTGTTTTTT. V gene TRBV7-2 combines with J gene TRBJ2-2, with D unclear. V shed 3 bases and J shed 5 bases, with 16 bases lying between them. The CDR3 runs to 16 residues. Germline V gene data show CDR1 as SGHTA and CDR2 as FQGNSA.

The chain has TRBV6-5 and TRBJ1-1; D not certain. V was pared by 2 bases and J by 6 bases, with 13 bases between. The germline CDR1 and CDR2 sequences are MNHEY and SVGAGI. The length of the CDR3 is 14 residues. The CDR3 sequence is CASSYGVASAEAFF. The CDR3 DNA reads as TGTGCCAGCAGTTACGGTGTCGCAAGCGCTGAAGCTTTCTTT.

The sample holds one count of this clone. The genes are TRBV4-1 and TRBJ2-5; 11 bases line up with TRBD2. The CDR3 sequence is 17 residues long. Germline CDR1 and CDR2: MGHRA and YSYEKL. After removal of 0 bases from V and 4 bases from J, the junction contained 7 bases not matched to a gene. CDR3: CASSQDRLAGGGETQYF. CDR3 nucleotides: TGCGCCAGCAGCCAAGATCGGCTAGCGGGAGGAGGAGAGACCCAGTACTTC.

This chain joins TRBV15 and TRBJ2-7; D might be TRBD2 (7 bases). Germline V gene sequence: CDR1 LNHNV, CDR2 YYDKDF (reference sequence). The CDR3 runs to 18 residues. Trimming left V 0 bases short and J 0 bases short, with 18 bases between. CDR3 in amino acids: CATSREVLGGTFSYEQYF. The CDR3 nucleotides are TGTGCCACCAGCAGAGAAGTCCTGGGAGGGACATTCTCCTACGAGCAGTACTTC.

V gene TRBV6-6 combines with J gene TRBJ2-5; maybe TRBD2 (6 bases). Germline V CDR1 and CDR2: MNHNY, SVGAGI (reference sequence). CDR3 length: 14 amino acids. Trimming shortened V by 7 bases and J by 2 bases, and 14 bases separated the two germline ends. The CDR3 here is CASTPGTPQETQYF. The CDR3 DNA follows: TGTGCCAGCACCCCGGGGACTCCACAAGAGACCCAGTACTTC.

V is TRBV6-1 and J is TRBJ2-5, with D possibly being TRBD2 (5 bases). The length of the CDR3 is 17 residues. CDR1 and CDR2 from the germline V gene are MNHNS and SASEGT. Trimming left V 0 bases short and J 2 bases short, with 16 bases between. CDR3 protein: CASSEATVLGVQETQYF. Here the CDR3 DNA reads TGTGCCAGCAGTGAAGCTACAGTACTAGGTGTTCAAGAGACCCAGTACTTC.

In its sample, this clone was seen a few times. The chain employs TRBV6-5 and TRBJ2-4, with 7 bases that match TRBD1. This CDR3 region has 14 residues. Trimming took 6 bases from V and 6 from J; bases not matched to a gene: 8. Germline V gene data show CDR1 as MNHEY and CDR2 as SVGAGI. The CDR3 DNA is TGTGCCAGCAGGGATATGGGACAGATAAACATTCAGTACTTC. This codes for CASRDMGQINIQYF.